Sequencing of this T cell receptor beta chain was carried out in a study of vaccination and CD4 T cells after COVID-19. Across the whole study: Sampling post-COVID took place a median 101 days after diagnosis (range 35 to 161). Taking of post-vaccine samples occurred a median about 70 days after dose two (range 14 to 241).

The germline V gene encodes CDR1 DFQATT and CDR2 SNEGSKA (reference sequence). The CDR3 is made up of 15 amino acids. Trimming left V 0 bases short and J 2 bases short, with 13 bases between. Sequencing of the DNA from cultured CD4+ T cells was carried out with the Oncomine TCR Beta short-read assay. TCRdb fed the PCR reads into MiXCR, producing one record per CDR3 protein. The sample yields about 8,300 distinct CDR3 sequences, 45% to 55% seen once. Sample treatment: roughly ten-day PBMC culture with coronavirus spike peptide pools or control peptides (ViraFEST assay). This clonotype was observed a handful of times. Antigen: not known.

Sequencing was performed on CD4+ T cells from blood, cultured in vitro. The V and J genes are TRBV20-1 and TRBJ1-1; D may be TRBD1 (5 bases). The sequence came from a human donor who had recovered from COVID-19. The CDR3 is CSARDLRQINTEAFF. Here the CDR3 DNA reads TGCAGTGCTAGAGATCTTAGACAGATAAACACTGAAGCTTTCTTT.